A single T cell receptor beta chain is shown here with its context. Its antigen remains unknown. The PCR contained 60 Vbeta and 13 Jbeta primers. The method was immunoSEQ multiplex PCR; TCRdb's version includes in-frame clones alone and lacks a portion of them. The table includes about 80,000 clones, roughly 80% detected once. This entry is derived from a study of cytomegalovirus exposure and HLA in healthy donors. At the level of the study: The early release's HLA-typed donors yielded roughly 85 million unique TCRs.

The CDR3 spans 14 residues. Germline CDR1 is SGDLS and CDR2 is YYNGEE. V lost 0 bases and J 5 bases, leaving 8 bases between the germline ends. Whole-study findings and limits: A few chains tied to CMV proved CMV antigen-specific in vitro. Sequencing artifact likely explains a cluster of highly shared sequence variants. Later analysis suggested most CMV-associated TCR beta chains were HLA-restricted.

Sequencing was carried out using PBMCs. The chain couples TRBV9 to TRBJ2-2; D is perhaps TRBD2 (6 bases). The clonotype was recovered from a human donor in good health. The CDR3 DNA is TGTGCCAGCAGCGTAGGGCGGGGAACCGGGGAGCTGTTTTTT. It specifies CASSVGRGTGELFF.